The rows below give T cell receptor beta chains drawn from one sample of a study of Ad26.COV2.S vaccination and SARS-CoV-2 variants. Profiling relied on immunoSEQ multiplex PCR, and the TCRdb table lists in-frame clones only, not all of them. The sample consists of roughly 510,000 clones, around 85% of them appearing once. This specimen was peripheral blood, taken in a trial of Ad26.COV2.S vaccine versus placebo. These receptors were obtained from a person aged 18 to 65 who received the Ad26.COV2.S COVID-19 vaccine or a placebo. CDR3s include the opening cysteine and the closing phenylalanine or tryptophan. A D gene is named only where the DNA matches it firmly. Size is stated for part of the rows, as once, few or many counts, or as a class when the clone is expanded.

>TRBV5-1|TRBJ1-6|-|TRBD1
CASSWTGTGVSPLHF
TGCGCCAGCAGCTGGACCGGGACAGGGGTGTCACCCCTCCACTTT
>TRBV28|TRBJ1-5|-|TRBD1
CASSSDRVDQPQHF
TGTGCCAGCAGTTCCGACAGGGTGGATCAGCCCCAGCATTTT
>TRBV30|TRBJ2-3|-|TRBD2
CAGTLAGIGGTDTQYF
TGTGCCGGTACACTAGCGGGAATCGGGGGCACAGATACGCAGTATTTT
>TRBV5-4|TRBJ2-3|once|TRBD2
CASSLGVTSGTDTQYF
TGTGCCAGCAGCTTGGGTGTGACTAGCGGCACAGATACGCAGTATTTT
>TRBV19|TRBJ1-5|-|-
CASRTPGGNQPQHF
TGTGCCAGCAGGACCCCTGGGGGGAATCAGCCCCAGCATTTT
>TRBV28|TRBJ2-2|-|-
CAAHPGRTDTGELFF
TGTGCCGCCCACCCCGGGAGAACCGACACCGGGGAGCTGTTTTTT
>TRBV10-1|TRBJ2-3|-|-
CASRPRGGGLTDTQYF
TGCGCCAGCAGGCCAAGGGGGGGTGGTCTTACAGATACGCAGTATTTT
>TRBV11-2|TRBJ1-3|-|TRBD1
CASSLDATGVGNTIYF
TGTGCCAGCAGCTTAGATGCGACAGGGGTGGGAAACACCATATATTTT
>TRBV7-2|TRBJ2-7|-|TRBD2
CASSFRTSLEQYF
TGTGCCAGCAGCTTTCGGACTAGCCTCGAGCAGTACTTC
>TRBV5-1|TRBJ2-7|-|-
CASRLSIVTYEQYF
TGCGCCAGCCGATTGTCCATAGTCACCTACGAGCAGTACTTC
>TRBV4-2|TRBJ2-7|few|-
CASSQRGGGYEQYF
TGTGCCAGCAGCCAAAGGGGCGGCGGGTACGAGCAGTACTTC
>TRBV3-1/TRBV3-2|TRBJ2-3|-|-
CASSQSGRPTDTQYF
TGTGCCAGCAGCCAAAGCGGTAGGCCCACAGATACGCAGTATTTT
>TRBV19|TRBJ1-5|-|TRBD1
CASSPQGNQPQHF
TGTGCCAGTAGTCCACAGGGGAATCAGCCCCAGCATTTT
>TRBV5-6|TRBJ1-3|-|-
CASSSTGLYSGNTIYF
TGTGCCAGCAGCTCAACAGGCTTGTATTCTGGAAACACCATATATTTT
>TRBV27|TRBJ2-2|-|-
CASSPRRAGELFF
TGTGCCAGCAGCCCCCGGCGGGCCGGGGAGCTGTTTTTT
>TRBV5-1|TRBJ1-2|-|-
CASSLAAGSYTF
TGCGCCAGCAGCTTGGCAGCCGGCAGCTACACCTTC
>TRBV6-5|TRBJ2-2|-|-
CASKLESFTGELFF
TGTGCCAGCAAACTTGAGAGCTTCACCGGGGAGCTGTTTTTT
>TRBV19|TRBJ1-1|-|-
CASSWAGTEAFF
TGTGCCAGTAGTTGGGCGGGGACTGAAGCTTTCTTT
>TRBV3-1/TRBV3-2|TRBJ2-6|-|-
CASSPMVGGANVLTF
TGTGCCAGCAGCCCGATGGTCGGCGGGGCCAACGTCCTGACTTTC
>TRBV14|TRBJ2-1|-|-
CASSQSLGTSWGRTGNEQFF
TGTGCCAGCAGCCAATCCTTAGGGACGTCGTGGGGGAGGACCGGGAATGAGCAGTTCTTC
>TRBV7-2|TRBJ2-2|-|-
CASSLGQLGTGELFF
TGTGCCAGCAGCTTAGGCCAGCTGGGGACCGGGGAGCTGTTTTTT
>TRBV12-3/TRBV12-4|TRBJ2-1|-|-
CASCFRVHNEQFF
TGTGCCAGCTGTTTCAGAGTGCACAATGAGCAGTTCTTC
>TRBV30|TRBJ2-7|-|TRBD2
CAWSVGLAGYEQYF
TGTGCCTGGAGTGTGGGACTAGCGGGGTACGAGCAGTACTTC
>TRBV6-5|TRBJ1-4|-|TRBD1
CASSPNRGGEKLFF
TGTGCCAGCAGCCCGAACAGGGGCGGTGAAAAACTGTTTTTT
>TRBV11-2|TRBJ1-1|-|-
CASSFTEAFF
TGTGCCAGCAGCTTCACTGAAGCTTTCTTT
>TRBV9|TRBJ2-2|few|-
CASSVLLGELFF
TGTGCCAGCAGCGTACTCCTCGGGGAGCTGTTTTTT
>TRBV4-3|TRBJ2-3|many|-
CASSQEGTATDTQYF
TGCGCCAGCAGCCAAGAGGGAACCGCCACAGATACGCAGTATTTT
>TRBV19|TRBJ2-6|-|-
CASSIDRETGANVLTF
TGTGCCAGTAGTATAGATAGGGAAACCGGGGCCAACGTCCTGACTTTC
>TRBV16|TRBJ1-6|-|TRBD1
CASSQRTGFGLSPLHF
TGTGCCAGCAGCCAACGGACAGGGTTTGGTCTGTCACCCCTCCACTTT
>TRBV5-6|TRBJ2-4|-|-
CASSFGRAKNIQYF
TGTGCCAGCAGCTTCGGGCGTGCCAAAAACATTCAGTACTTC
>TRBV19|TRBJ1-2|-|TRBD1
CASSTRDRGHPNYGYTF
TGTGCCAGTAGTACACGGGACAGGGGGCACCCTAACTATGGCTACACCTTC
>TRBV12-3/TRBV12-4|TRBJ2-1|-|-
CASSLGPYNEQFF
TGTGCCAGCAGTCTCGGACCCTACAATGAGCAGTTCTTC
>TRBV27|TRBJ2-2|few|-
CASSPIFGGGELFF
TGTGCCAGCAGTCCTATCTTCGGGGGCGGGGAGCTGTTTTTT
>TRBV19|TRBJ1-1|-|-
CASSSPSRGREGNTEAFF
TGTGCCAGTAGTTCCCCATCCCGGGGGCGAGAGGGGAACACTGAAGCTTTCTTT
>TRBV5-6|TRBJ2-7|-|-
CASTQGDHRLTPYEQYF
TGTGCCAGCACCCAAGGGGACCACCGATTAACCCCCTACGAGCAGTACTTC
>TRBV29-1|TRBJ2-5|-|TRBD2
CSVGEGATSAQETQYF
TGCAGCGTTGGGGAGGGAGCGACTAGCGCCCAAGAGACCCAGTACTTC
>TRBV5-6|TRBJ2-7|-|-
CASSRSGTVYEQYF
TGTGCCAGCAGCCGATCCGGGACCGTATACGAGCAGTACTTC
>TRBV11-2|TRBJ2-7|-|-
CASSSRTVPYEQYF
TGTGCCAGCAGCTCCCGGACAGTTCCCTACGAGCAGTACTTC
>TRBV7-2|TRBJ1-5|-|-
CASSLEVGNQPQHF
TGTGCCAGCAGCTTAGAGGTGGGCAATCAGCCCCAGCATTTT
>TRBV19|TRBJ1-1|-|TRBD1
CATRDRGVSTEAFF
TGTGCCACCCGGGACAGGGGTGTGAGCACTGAAGCTTTCTTT
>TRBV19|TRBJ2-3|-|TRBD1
CASSPRTGHTDTQYF
TGTGCCAGTAGCCCCAGGACAGGACACACAGATACGCAGTATTTT
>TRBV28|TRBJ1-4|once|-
CASQPTQGISEKLFF
TGTGCCAGCCAACCAACACAGGGTATATCTGAAAAACTGTTTTTT
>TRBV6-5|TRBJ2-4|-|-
CASSSGHLAKNIQYF
TGTGCCAGCAGTTCGGGACACCTAGCCAAAAACATTCAGTACTTC
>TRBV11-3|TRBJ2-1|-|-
CASSLRQHNEQFF
TGTGCCAGCAGCTTACGACAGCACAATGAGCAGTTCTTC
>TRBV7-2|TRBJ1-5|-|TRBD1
CASSPQGGNQPQHF
TGTGCCAGCAGCCCCCAGGGGGGCAATCAGCCCCAGCATTTT
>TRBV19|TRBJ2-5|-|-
CASSTGDHRETQYF
TGTGCCAGTAGTACAGGTGACCACCGGGAGACCCAGTACTTC
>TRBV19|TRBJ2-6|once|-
CASGKNRDTGANVLTF
TGTGCCAGTGGGAAGAACAGGGATACTGGGGCCAACGTCCTGACTTTC